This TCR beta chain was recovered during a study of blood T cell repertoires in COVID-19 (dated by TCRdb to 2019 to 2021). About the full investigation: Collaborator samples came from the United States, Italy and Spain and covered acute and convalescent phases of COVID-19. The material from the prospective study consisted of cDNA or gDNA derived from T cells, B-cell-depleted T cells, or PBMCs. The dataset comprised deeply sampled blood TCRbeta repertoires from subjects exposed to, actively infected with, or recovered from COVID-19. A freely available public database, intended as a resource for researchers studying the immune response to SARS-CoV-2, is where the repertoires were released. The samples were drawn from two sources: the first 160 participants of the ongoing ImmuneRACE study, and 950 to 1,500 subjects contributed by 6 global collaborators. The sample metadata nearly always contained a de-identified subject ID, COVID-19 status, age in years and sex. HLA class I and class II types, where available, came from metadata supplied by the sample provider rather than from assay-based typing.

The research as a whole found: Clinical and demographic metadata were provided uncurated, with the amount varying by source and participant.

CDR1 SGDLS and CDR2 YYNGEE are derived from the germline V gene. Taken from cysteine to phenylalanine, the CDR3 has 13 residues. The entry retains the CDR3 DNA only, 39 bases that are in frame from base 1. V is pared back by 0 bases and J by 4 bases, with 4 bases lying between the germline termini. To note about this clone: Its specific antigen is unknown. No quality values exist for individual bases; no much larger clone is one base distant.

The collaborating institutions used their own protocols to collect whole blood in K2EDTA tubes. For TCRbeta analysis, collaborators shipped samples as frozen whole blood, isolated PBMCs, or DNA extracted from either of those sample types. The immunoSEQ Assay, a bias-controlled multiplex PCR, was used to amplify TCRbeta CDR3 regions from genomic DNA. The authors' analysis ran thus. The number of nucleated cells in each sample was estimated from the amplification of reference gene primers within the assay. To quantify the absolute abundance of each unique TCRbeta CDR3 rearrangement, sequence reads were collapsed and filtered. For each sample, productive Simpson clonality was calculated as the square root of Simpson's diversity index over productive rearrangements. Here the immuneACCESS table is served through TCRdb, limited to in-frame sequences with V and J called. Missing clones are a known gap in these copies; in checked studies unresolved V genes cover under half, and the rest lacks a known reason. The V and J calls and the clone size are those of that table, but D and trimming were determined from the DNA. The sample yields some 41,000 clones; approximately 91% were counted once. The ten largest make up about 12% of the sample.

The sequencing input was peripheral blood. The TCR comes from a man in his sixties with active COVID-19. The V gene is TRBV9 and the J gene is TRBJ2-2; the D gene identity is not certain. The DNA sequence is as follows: TGTGCCAGCAGCGTAGACGGCACCGGGGAGCTGTTTTTT. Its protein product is CASSVDGTGELFF. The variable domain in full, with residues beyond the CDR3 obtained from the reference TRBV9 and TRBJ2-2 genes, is DSGVTQTPKHLITATGQRVTLRCSPRSGDLSVYWYQQSLDQGLQFLIQYYNGEERAKGNILERFSAQQFPDLHSELNLSSLELGDSALYFCASSVDGTGELFFGEGSRLTVL.